One T cell receptor (beta chain) is described in this entry. Antigen specificity is unknown. V was cut by 0 bases and J by 6 bases, with 11 bases left in between. CDR3 length: 14 residues. CDR1 is MNHEY, CDR2 SVGAGI, per germline. The sample originates from a study of siplizumab effects on memory and regulatory T cells. Researchers maintained the mixed lymphocyte reaction cells in coculture at 37°C for approximately six days. Data came from immunoSEQ multiplex PCR; TCRdb stores just in-frame clones and leaves some out. The repertoire has more than 13,000 clones, over 40% of them found once; the top ten carry roughly 7.8%.

This chain joins TRBV6-5 and TRBJ1-2; D not resolved. The sequenced sample consisted of CFSE-low (dividing) CD4+ T cells sorted from an allogeneic mixed lymphocyte reaction. This clonotype originated in a human donor in good health; the cells came from an allogeneic mixed lymphocyte reaction. Some clones in this sample may be carry-over from other donors' samples. CDR3 nucleotide sequence: TGTGCCAGCAGTTACTCGAGCAGTAGGAATGGCTACACCTTC. Protein product: CASSYSSSRNGYTF.